This T cell receptor (beta chain) is from a study of cytomegalovirus exposure and HLA in healthy donors. This PCR relied on a set of 60 Vbeta primers and 13 Jbeta primers. Method: immunoSEQ multiplex PCR; TCRdb's copy keeps in-frame clones and lacks some. The table records fewer than 150,000 clones, around 76% of them present only once. The CDR3 extends over 17 amino acids. The V gene lost 5 bases and the J gene lost 0 bases, with 16 bases spanning the gap. Germline values: CDR1 MRHNA, CDR2 SNTAGT. The sample taken for sequencing was PBMCs. V usage is TRBV6-4 and J usage is TRBJ1-4; tentatively, D is TRBD1 (6 bases). This clonotype was sampled from a male donor in good health and CMV-seronegative. The CDR3 nucleotides are TGTGCCAGCAGTCCGTCGGACAGAAGTGCAACTAATGAAAAACTGTTTTTT. Its protein is CASSPSDRSATNEKLFF.